The clone carrying this T cell receptor (beta chain) was seen a few times. Its target is unknown. Germline values: CDR1 MGHRA, CDR2 YSYEKL. CDR3 length equals 12 residues. Trimming removed 0 bases from V and 13 bases from J, with 10 bases in between. This entry belongs to a study of T cell repertoires in cytomegalovirus infection. Study-wide background: Recently identified HLA-C-restricted CMV epitopes were among the peptides used. Both a matching HLA type and CMV infection were indicated by public TCR beta signatures.

TCRdb processed the reads anew with MiXCR; each CDR3 protein has one entry. This sample has roughly 730,000 distinct CDR3 sequences, with 30% to 35% found just once. The receptor comes from a human donor in good health (CMV status not recorded). Some clones in this sample may be carry-over from other donors' samples. V is TRBV4-1 and J is TRBJ2-1; D call uncertain. The sequenced sample was cultured PBMCs, obtained from culture after CMV antigen stimulation. The CDR3 here is CASSQDAISQFF. The CDR3 DNA follows: TGCGCCAGCAGCCAAGATGCTATCTCTCAGTTCTTC.